This passage covers 2 T cell receptor beta chains from one sample sequenced in a study of response to subunit inactivated influenza vaccine. In TCRdb, the RT-PCR reads were re-called with MiXCR into one record per CDR3 protein. This sample carries about 500,000 distinct CDR3 sequences, more than 7% of them seen once, and the ten largest clones take about an eighth. The material was PBMCs from blood, obtained roughly 24 months after vaccination. The receptors come from a man between 45 and 75 years old who received an inactivated influenza vaccine.

This clonotype was observed many times. The CDR3 here is CATVGIGTAFYEQYF. The CDR3 region has the DNA TGTGCCACCGTCGGGATCGGGACAGCTTTCTACGAGCAGTACTTC. V gene TRBV10-3 combines with J gene TRBJ2-7; 7 nucleotides align to TRBD1. J gave up 3 bases and V 10 bases, and 15 bases lay outside the gene matches. Germline values: CDR1 ENHRY, CDR2 SYGVKD. This CDR3 comprises 15 residues.

The chain links TRBV9 to TRBJ2-1, with 12 bases aligning to TRBD2. The CDR3 loop spans 20 amino acids. The V segment lost 0 bases and the J segment 0 bases; nucleotides outside the gene matches: 10. CDR1 and CDR2 (germline): SGDLS, YYNGEE. CDR3 in amino acids: CASSVATGLAGWNSYNEQFF. The DNA of the CDR3 is TGTGCCAGCAGCGTAGCTACGGGACTAGCGGGTTGGAACTCCTACAATGAGCAGTTCTTC.